In this sample, the clone carrying this T cell receptor beta chain turned up a few times. TCRdb itself ran the 5' RACE reads through MiXCR, one entry per CDR3 protein. The data contain about 170,000 distinct CDR3 sequences, 13% of them singletons. This sample was included in a study of T-cell memory formation after mild COVID-19. Germline V gives CDR1 SGHVT, CDR2 SQSDAQ. The V end lost 3 bases, the J end lost 10 bases, and 13 bases lay between the germline ends. The length of the CDR3 is 12 residues. This sequence was found in a young man who had mild COVID-19 (a few samples of this study predate the infection). Cell type and time point are not known. The specimen was PBMCs or a T cell subset sorted from them (not recorded which). V and J are TRBV7-4 and TRBJ2-7, with D tentatively TRBD1 (5 bases). Here the CDR3 DNA reads TGTGCCAGCAGCTTGGGGCAATCGAAACAGTACGTC. Protein product: CASSLGQSKQYV.